The rows below give T cell receptor beta chains drawn from one sample of a study of T cells in Graves' hyperthyroidism and ophthalmopathy. TCRdb independently ran MiXCR on the multiplex PCR reads; one entry per CDR3 protein. This repertoire shows under 350,000 distinct CDR3 sequences, roughly 18% found once; its top ten account for approximately 49%. Sequenced input: blood. The receptors derive from a woman between 50 and 59 years old with Graves' hyperthyroidism. Each CDR3 is given without its conserved first and last residue. The order of the fields is J gene, V gene, CDR3 protein.

J gene: TRBJ1-1; V gene: TRBV2; CDR3 protein: ASSARGNTEAF
J gene: TRBJ2-2; V gene: TRBV6-2/TRBV6-3; CDR3 protein: ASTSGTSVSTGELF
J gene: TRBJ2-3; V gene: TRBV12-3/TRBV12-4; CDR3 protein: ASKPGTGSDTQY
J gene: TRBJ1-5; V gene: TRBV20-1; CDR3 protein: SARPGDNQPQH
J gene: TRBJ2-3; V gene: TRBV9; CDR3 protein: ASSVGGGPGNTQY
J gene: TRBJ2-3; V gene: TRBV3-1; CDR3 protein: ASSQDLRGGSDVIDTQY
J gene: TRBJ2-3; V gene: TRBV3-1; CDR3 protein: ASSPGLAGGPSDTQY
J gene: TRBJ2-3; V gene: TRBV29-1; CDR3 protein: SVSSGTGYTDTQY
J gene: TRBJ1-1; V gene: TRBV11-2; CDR3 protein: ASSSHRANTEAF
J gene: TRBJ1-2; V gene: TRBV18; CDR3 protein: ASSPGDSSFYGYT
J gene: TRBJ2-5; V gene: TRBV12-3/TRBV12-4; CDR3 protein: ASSPGQGRETQY
J gene: TRBJ2-1; V gene: TRBV5-1; CDR3 protein: ASGSGEYNEQF
J gene: TRBJ2-5; V gene: TRBV3-1; CDR3 protein: ASSHQGAETQY
J gene: TRBJ2-1; V gene: TRBV28; CDR3 protein: ASSLEGTSNLGEQF
J gene: TRBJ2-1; V gene: TRBV12-3/TRBV12-4; CDR3 protein: ASSLMGGDNEQF
J gene: TRBJ1-5; V gene: TRBV12-3/TRBV12-4; CDR3 protein: ASSFSGKVSNQPQH
J gene: TRBJ2-3; V gene: TRBV30; CDR3 protein: AWSPTTIDRGGTDTQY
J gene: TRBJ2-5; V gene: TRBV2; CDR3 protein: ASSENGRETQY
J gene: TRBJ1-1; V gene: TRBV6-2/TRBV6-3; CDR3 protein: ASTRAGGALKNTEAF
J gene: TRBJ2-5; V gene: TRBV28; CDR3 protein: ASSLYRRGFGETQY
J gene: TRBJ1-5; V gene: TRBV20-1; CDR3 protein: SARGGGGQPQH
J gene: TRBJ2-5; V gene: TRBV7-7; CDR3 protein: ASSAGGPQETQY
J gene: TRBJ2-3; V gene: TRBV29-1; CDR3 protein: SVERDSGSSTDTQY
J gene: TRBJ2-2; V gene: TRBV9; CDR3 protein: ASSTFNTGELL
J gene: TRBJ2-1; V gene: TRBV27; CDR3 protein: ASGFEGRGVEEQF
J gene: TRBJ1-5; V gene: TRBV2; CDR3 protein: ASSGHNQPQH
J gene: TRBJ2-1; V gene: TRBV20-1; CDR3 protein: SARGRNNEQF
J gene: TRBJ2-1; V gene: TRBV20-1; CDR3 protein: SARDIWSEQF
J gene: TRBJ1-5; V gene: TRBV6-1; CDR3 protein: ASSEGQPPFYQPQH
J gene: TRBJ2-1; V gene: TRBV28; CDR3 protein: ASSLLAGAYNEQF
J gene: TRBJ2-5; V gene: TRBV28; CDR3 protein: ASNLGVLAGRGETQY
J gene: TRBJ1-5; V gene: TRBV5-6; CDR3 protein: ASSRLVPGDSNQPQH
J gene: TRBJ2-1; V gene: TRBV7-6; CDR3 protein: ASTKEGRGEQF
J gene: TRBJ2-1; V gene: TRBV6-9; CDR3 protein: ASSYSSSGDYNEQF
J gene: TRBJ2-2; V gene: TRBV30; CDR3 protein: ACQSDRGNAGELF
J gene: TRBJ2-7; V gene: TRBV6-1; CDR3 protein: ASSYALTGLNYEQY
J gene: TRBJ1-4; V gene: TRBV2; CDR3 protein: ASSKQDSPAKLF
J gene: TRBJ1-2; V gene: TRBV6-1; CDR3 protein: ASRMDPDSGGYT
J gene: TRBJ2-3; V gene: TRBV27; CDR3 protein: ASSSGKGVSGTDTQY
J gene: TRBJ2-1; V gene: TRBV29-1; CDR3 protein: SVEGVTDSSYNEQF
J gene: TRBJ2-7; V gene: TRBV20-1; CDR3 protein: SASGDPTGGSYEQY
J gene: TRBJ2-2; V gene: TRBV6-2/TRBV6-3; CDR3 protein: ASSYMRNTGELF
J gene: TRBJ2-7; V gene: TRBV18; CDR3 protein: ASSPSDEQY
J gene: TRBJ2-1; V gene: TRBV11-2; CDR3 protein: ASSLGGPRSNEQF
J gene: TRBJ1-1; V gene: TRBV2; CDR3 protein: TSPSGPGENTEAF
J gene: TRBJ2-1; V gene: TRBV10-3; CDR3 protein: AIRGLAGAHNEQF
J gene: TRBJ2-7; V gene: TRBV3-1; CDR3 protein: ASSQNSYEQY
J gene: TRBJ1-1; V gene: TRBV12-5; CDR3 protein: ASGLEGRSAEAF
J gene: TRBJ1-5; V gene: TRBV20-1; CDR3 protein: SARDLGNIGQPQH
J gene: TRBJ2-3; V gene: TRBV28; CDR3 protein: ASSLSGGTLTDTQY
J gene: TRBJ2-7; V gene: TRBV20-1; CDR3 protein: SARDRVAGVYEQY
J gene: TRBJ2-1; V gene: TRBV12-3/TRBV12-4; CDR3 protein: ASIGAGGGYNEQF
J gene: TRBJ2-7; V gene: TRBV6-2/TRBV6-3; CDR3 protein: ASSGISPEQY
J gene: TRBJ1-3; V gene: TRBV28; CDR3 protein: ASRSTSASGNTIY